This TCR beta chain originates from a study of cytomegalovirus exposure and HLA in healthy donors. Regarding the study as a whole: It was assumed in the presence/absence analyses that sequencing depth was roughly uniform across donors. TCR beta chain V- and J-gene trimming was linked, in a later analysis, to a missense variant in DCLRE1C. Cytomegalovirus-associated status was assigned to about 170 TCR beta chains.

Primers: 60 Vbeta forward and 13 Jbeta reverse. Authors' analysis steps: Roughly 73 million unique TCR beta chains, some 9.9 million of them shared, were counted by a later analysis. Measured with immunoSEQ multiplex PCR; TCRdb has only the in-frame clones, and not every one. V, J and clone size derive from that table, while D and trimming were established from the DNA sequence. The data contain approximately 100,000 clones, roughly 76% of them seen just once; the ten biggest clones take up over 3.5%. Concerning this clone: Its antigen is unknown.

V trimming: 4 bases; J trimming: 5 bases; junction bases outside the gene matches: 9. CDR3 length: 15 residues. The V gene's germline CDR1 is LGHNA and CDR2 YNFKEQ. Material for sequencing was PBMCs. The rearrangement uses TRBV4-2 and TRBJ1-2; TRBD1 agrees at 8 bases. The TCR sequence derives from a middle-aged man in good health and CMV-seronegative. DNA of the CDR3: TGTGCCAGCAGCCTAGGACAGGGAGTCGGTTATGGCTACACCTTC. Protein sequence: CASSLGQGVGYGYTF.